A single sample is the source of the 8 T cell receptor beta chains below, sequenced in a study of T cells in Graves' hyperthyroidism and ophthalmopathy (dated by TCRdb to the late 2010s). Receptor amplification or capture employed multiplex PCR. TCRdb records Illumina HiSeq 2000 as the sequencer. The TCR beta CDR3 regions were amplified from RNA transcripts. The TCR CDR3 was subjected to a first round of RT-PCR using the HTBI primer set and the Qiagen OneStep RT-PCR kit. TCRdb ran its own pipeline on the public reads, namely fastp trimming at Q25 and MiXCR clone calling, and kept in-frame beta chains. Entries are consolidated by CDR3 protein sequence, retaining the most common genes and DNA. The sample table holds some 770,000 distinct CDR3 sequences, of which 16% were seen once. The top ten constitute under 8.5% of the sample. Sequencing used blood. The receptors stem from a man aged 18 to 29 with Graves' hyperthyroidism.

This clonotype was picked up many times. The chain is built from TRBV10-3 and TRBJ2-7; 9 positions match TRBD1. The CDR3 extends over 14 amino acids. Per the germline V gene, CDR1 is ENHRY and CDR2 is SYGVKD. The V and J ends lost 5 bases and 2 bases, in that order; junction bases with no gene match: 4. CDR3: CAISTRDRAYEQYF. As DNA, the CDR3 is TGTGCCATCAGTACCCGGGACAGGGCCTACGAGCAGTACTTC.

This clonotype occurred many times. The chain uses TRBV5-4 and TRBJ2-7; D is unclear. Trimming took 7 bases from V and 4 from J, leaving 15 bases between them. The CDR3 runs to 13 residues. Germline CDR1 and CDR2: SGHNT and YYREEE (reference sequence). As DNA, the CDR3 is TGTGCCAGCGCTACCGGAGATCAGTACGAGCAGTACTTC. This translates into CASATGDQYEQYF.

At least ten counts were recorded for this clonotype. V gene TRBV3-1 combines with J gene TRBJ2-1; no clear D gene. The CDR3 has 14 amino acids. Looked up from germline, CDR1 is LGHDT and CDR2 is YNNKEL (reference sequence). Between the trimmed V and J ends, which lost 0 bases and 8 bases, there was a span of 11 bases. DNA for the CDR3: TGTGCCAGCAGCCAAGAACTACCTTTTGATGAGCAGTTCTTC. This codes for CASSQELPFDEQFF.

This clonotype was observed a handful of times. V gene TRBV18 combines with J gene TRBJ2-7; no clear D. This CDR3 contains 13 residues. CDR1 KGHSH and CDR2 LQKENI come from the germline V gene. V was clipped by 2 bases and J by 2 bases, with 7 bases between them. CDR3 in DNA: TGTGCCAGCTCACCAATGGTCCCCTACGAGCAGTACTTC. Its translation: CASSPMVPYEQYF.

CDR3 in DNA: TGTGCCAGCAGTAGTGACAGGGGGAACGAGACCCAGTACTTC. Protein product: CASSSDRGNETQYF. The gene calls are TRBV12-3 or TRBV12-4 and TRBJ2-5, with 9 bases that match TRBD1. The CDR3 spans 14 residues. J lost 5 bases, V lost 5 bases, and 6 bases had no gene match.

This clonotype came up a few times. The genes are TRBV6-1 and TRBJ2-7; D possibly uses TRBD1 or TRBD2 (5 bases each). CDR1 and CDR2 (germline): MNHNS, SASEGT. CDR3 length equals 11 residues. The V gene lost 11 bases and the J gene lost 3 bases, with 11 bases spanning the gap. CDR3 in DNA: TGTGCCGGAAGGGACGGCTACGAGCAGTACTTC. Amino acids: CAGRDGYEQYF.

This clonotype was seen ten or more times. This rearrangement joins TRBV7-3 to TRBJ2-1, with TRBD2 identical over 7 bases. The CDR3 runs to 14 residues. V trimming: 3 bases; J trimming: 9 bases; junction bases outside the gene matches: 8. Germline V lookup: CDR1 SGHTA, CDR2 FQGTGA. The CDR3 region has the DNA TGTGCCAGCAGCTTTGGGCGGGAGAAAAGTGAGCAGTTCTTC. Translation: CASSFGREKSEQFF.

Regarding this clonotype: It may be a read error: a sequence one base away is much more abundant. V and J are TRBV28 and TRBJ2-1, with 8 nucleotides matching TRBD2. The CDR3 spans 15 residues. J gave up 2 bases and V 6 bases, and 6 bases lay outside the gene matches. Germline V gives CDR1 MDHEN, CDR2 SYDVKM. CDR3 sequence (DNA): TGTGCCAGCAGCTTCGGGGGGGGGGCCTACAATGAGCAGTTCTTC. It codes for CASSFGGGAYNEQFF.